The 17 T cell receptor beta chains below come from one sample, sequenced in a study of control samples from healthy donors and cancer patients (dated by TCRdb to the early 2020s). Library construction relied on the immunoSEQ multiplex PCR assay. TCRdb provides this immuneACCESS table in a form limited to in-frame rearrangements. Some clones are lacking; in checked studies, under half of them reflect an unresolved V gene, and why the rest are absent is not known. This sample comprises about 54,000 clones, 95% to 97% of them detected only once. Clones ranked in the top ten supply roughly 1.8% of the sample. Sequenced: blood. These receptors were taken from a woman in her 30s in good health.

The chain couples TRBV5-4 to TRBJ2-5; 7 bases are shared with TRBD2. Unmatched junction bases numbered 9, after V lost 4 bases and J lost 3 bases. CDR3 length: 15 residues. CDR1 and CDR2 from the germline V gene are SGHNT and YYREEE (reference sequence). CDR3 loop: CASSVPSGSKETQYF. The CDR3 DNA reads as TGTGCCAGCAGCGTCCCTAGCGGAAGTAAAGAGACCCAGTACTTC.

V gene TRBV3-1 (or the pseudogene TRBV3-2) combines with J gene TRBJ2-7; D is possibly TRBD1 (6 bases). Germline-derived CDR1 and CDR2 are LGHDT and YNNKEL (reference sequence). The CDR3 spans 11 residues. V was clipped by 4 bases and J by 13 bases, with 14 bases between them. The CDR3, as DNA: TGTGCCAGCAGCCGAACTGACAGGTTCTACTTC. It encodes CASSRTDRFYF.

The chain carries TRBV5-4 and TRBJ2-1; the D gene could be TRBD1 or TRBD2 (5 bases each). CDR1 SGHNT and CDR2 YYREEE come from the germline V gene (reference sequence). V was pared by 4 bases and J by 0 bases, with 14 bases between. This CDR3 has 16 residues. This CDR3 reads CASSPGLGSSYNEQFF. CDR3 coding DNA: TGTGCCAGCAGCCCGGGGCTTGGTAGCTCCTACAATGAGCAGTTCTTC.

The chain has TRBV6-1 and TRBJ2-7, with D possibly TRBD2 on 7 matching bases. Trimming pared 2 bases from V and 5 bases from J, leaving 16 bases between. This CDR3 comprises 15 residues. Per the germline V gene, CDR1 is MNHNS and CDR2 is SASEGT. As DNA, the CDR3 is TGTGCCAGCAGTGAAATCCGGGGGGCTCCCAACGAGCAGTACTTC. Amino acid sequence: CASSEIRGAPNEQYF.

The chain employs TRBV5-4 and TRBJ1-4, with D maybe TRBD1 (5 bases). The CDR3 contains 14 residues. Trimming left V 2 bases short and J 2 bases short, with 7 bases between. CDR1 and CDR2 from the germline V gene are SGHNT and YYREEE (reference sequence). The CDR3 coding sequence is TGTGCCAGCAGCTTTCAGGGCACTAATGAAAAACTGTTTTTT. Its translation: CASSFQGTNEKLFF.

CDR3 residues: CASSADRGLVAEQYF. CDR3 in DNA: TGTGCCAGCAGCGCCGACAGGGGGCTTGTCGCCGAGCAGTACTTC. The rearrangement uses TRBV5-6 and TRBJ2-7; 10 bases agree with TRBD1. Germline CDR1 SGHDT, CDR2 YYEEEE. Trimming cost V 4 bases and J 6 bases; bases outside gene matches: 10. The CDR3 covers 15 residues. The full variable domain, in which reference TRBV5-6 and TRBJ2-7 provide the parts outside the CDR3, is DAGVTQSPTHLIKTRGQQVTLRCSPKSGHDTVSWYQQALGQGPQFIFQYYEEEERQRGNFPDRFSGHQFPNYSSELNVNALLLGDSALYLCASSADRGLVAEQYFGPGTRLTVT.

This clone came up once. The chain is built from TRBV2 and TRBJ2-7; D is possibly TRBD2 (6 bases). The CDR3 consists of 15 residues. Germline V lookup: CDR1 SNHLY, CDR2 FYNNEI. V lost 6 bases and J lost 6, with 21 bases in between. The DNA for the CDR3 is TGTGCCAGCAGACCCGACTCCCTCGGGGGTGGCGAGCAGTACTTC. Translating gives CASRPDSLGGGEQYF.

V is TRBV10-1 and J is TRBJ2-1, with 8 bases identical to TRBD2. Germline-derived CDR1 and CDR2 are WNHNN and SYGVQD (reference sequence). The junction had 5 bases not matched to a gene; V was cut back by 0 bases and J by 7 bases. The CDR3 runs 15 residues. Here the CDR3 DNA reads TGCGCCAGCAGTGAGTCGGGGGCGGGAGGTAATGAGCAGTTCTTC. Encoded protein: CASSESGAGGNEQFF.

This rearrangement joins TRBV7-2 to TRBJ1-5; D uncertain. V was pared by 2 bases and J by 5 bases, with 16 bases between. Germline CDR1 reads SGHTA; CDR2 reads FQGNSA. This CDR3 is built from 16 residues. CDR3 in amino acids: CASSLFAAGTHQPQHF. CDR3 sequence (DNA): TGTGCCAGCAGCTTATTCGCAGCAGGTACCCATCAGCCCCAGCATTTT.

Here the CDR3 DNA reads TGTGCCAGCAGTTTACTAGCGGGAGTCGAGACCCAGTACTTC. It is translated as CASSLLAGVETQYF. The rearrangement joins TRBV27 to TRBJ2-5; 10 bases are a match to TRBD2. Germline V gene data show CDR1 as MNHEY and CDR2 as SMNVEV (reference sequence). The CDR3 length is 14 residues. Trimming cost V 2 bases and J 5 bases; bases outside gene matches: 2.

The genes are TRBV7-2 and TRBJ2-1; D might be TRBD1 (6 bases). The V gene lost 5 bases and the J gene lost 3 bases, with 8 bases spanning the gap. The CDR3 runs to 13 residues. In germline, CDR1 is SGHTA, CDR2 FQGNSA. CDR3 protein: CASSTDSYNEQFF. The CDR3 nucleotides are TGTGCCAGCAGCACGGACAGCTACAATGAGCAGTTCTTC.

The chain has TRBV6-5 and TRBJ1-4; D perhaps matches TRBD1 (6 bases). CDR3 length equals 15 residues. Germline-derived CDR1 and CDR2 are MNHEY and SVGAGI. The V and J ends lost 6 bases and 3 bases respectively, with 14 bases between them. The CDR3: CASRKQGRPNEKLFF. CDR3 in DNA: TGTGCCAGCAGGAAACAGGGCCGACCTAATGAAAAACTGTTTTTT.

The sample holds one count of this clone. This chain joins TRBV7-9 and TRBJ2-5; the D is unclear. Trimming took off 3 bases at V and 3 bases at J, with 5 bases between the two ends. The CDR3 loop spans 12 amino acids. Per the germline V gene, CDR1 is SEHNR and CDR2 is FQNEAQ (reference sequence). CDR3 protein: CASSFGEETQYF. CDR3 coding DNA: TGTGCCAGCAGCTTTGGCGAAGAGACCCAGTACTTC.

The CDR3 is CASKIYKGAQYEQYF. CDR3 nucleotides: TGTGCCAGCAAGATCTACAAGGGGGCACAATACGAGCAGTACTTC. The J gene is TRBJ2-7, the V gene TRBV6-5; 7 bases align to TRBD1. CDR1 and CDR2 from the germline V gene are MNHEY and SVGAGI. The CDR3 sequence is 15 residues long. J lost 4 bases, V lost 7 bases, and 13 bases had no gene match.

V and J are TRBV3-1 (or the pseudogene TRBV3-2) and TRBJ1-4, with D maybe TRBD1 (5 bases). V was clipped by 4 bases and J by 8 bases, with 11 bases between them. In germline, CDR1 is LGHDT, CDR2 YNNKEL (reference sequence). The CDR3 is 13 residues long. This CDR3 reads CASSLTGAEKLFF. Written as DNA, the CDR3 is TGTGCCAGCAGCCTAACCGGGGCCGAAAAACTGTTTTTT.

The chain uses TRBV6-2 or TRBV6-3 and TRBJ2-2; TRBD2 aligns across 7 bases. CDR3 length: 16 residues. V shed 2 bases, J shed 4 bases, and the junction held 7 bases outside the gene matches. The germline CDR1 and CDR2 sequences are MNHEY and SVGEGT. CDR3 DNA sequence: TGTGCCAGCAGTTACGCGGGAGCGGTTGGCACCGGGGAGCTGTTTTTT. It specifies CASSYAGAVGTGELFF.

This clone has a single count. This rearrangement joins TRBV2 to TRBJ2-3; possibly TRBD1 for D (5 bases). The CDR3 consists of 14 residues. Germline lookup yields CDR1 SNHLY and CDR2 FYNNEI. V shed 9 bases and J shed 2 bases, with 15 bases lying between them. The CDR3 coding sequence is TGTGCCAGTAAAGATGACAGATTCACAGATACGCAGTATTTT. Translated: CASKDDRFTDTQYF.